These 3 T cell receptor beta chains were all obtained from the same sample, sequenced in a study of blood T cell repertoires in COVID-19. Sequenced by immunoSEQ multiplex PCR; TCRdb stores in-frame clones only, minus some. The repertoire includes about 300,000 clones, 85% to 90% of them detected once, and roughly 6.3% sits in the top ten. Sample: peripheral blood. All receptors come from a woman aged 50 to 65 with COVID-19, enrolled during active disease.

The rearrangement links TRBV5-1 to TRBJ1-6; the match to TRBD1 covers 7 bases. This CDR3 is built from 16 residues. J lost 0 bases, V lost 4 bases, and 4 bases had no gene match. CDR1 and CDR2 from the germline V gene are SGHRS and YFSETQ. Here the CDR3 reads CASSKTGTSYNSPLHF. The CDR3 nucleotides are TGCGCCAGCAGCAAGACAGGGACCTCCTATAATTCACCCCTCCACTTT.

This chain's CDR3 is CAISLGQGDSTDTQYF. Here the CDR3 DNA reads TGTGCCATCAGCCTAGGACAGGGGGACAGCACAGATACGCAGTATTTT. The gene calls are TRBV10-3 and TRBJ2-3, with TRBD1 identical over 10 bases. Per the germline V gene, CDR1 is ENHRY and CDR2 is SYGVKD. The CDR3 is 16 amino acids. The trim removed 6 bases at V and 0 bases at J, leaving 6 bases unmatched.

In its sample, this clone was seen a few times. The chain has TRBV19 and TRBJ2-7, with 8 bases identical to TRBD2. V gave up 10 bases and J gave up 4 bases; unmatched junction bases: 15. Per germline, CDR1 LNHDA and CDR2 SQIVND (reference sequence). This CDR3 contains 15 residues. This CDR3 reads CATREGLAEIYEQYF. For the CDR3, the DNA is TGTGCCACACGGGAGGGCCTCGCGGAAATTTACGAGCAGTACTTC.